This TCR beta chain comes out of a study of identical twins. Notes on the study in general: For cord blood, abundant beta clonotypes had fewer insertions, unlike memory repertoires, which showed none. Twin sharing of out-of-frame TCR alpha was underestimated by models in monozygotic pairs.

TCRdb re-called the 5' RACE reads through MiXCR, storing one row per CDR3 protein. The sample lists under 450,000 distinct CDR3 sequences; about 18% were seen once. Trimming pared 5 bases from V and 5 bases from J, leaving 16 bases between. The germline CDR1 and CDR2 sequences are MNHNS and SASEGT. CDR3 size: 15 residues. This clonotype came up a few times. What it binds is not known. This chain joins TRBV6-1 and TRBJ2-1; D possibly corresponds to TRBD1 (6 bases). The sample taken for sequencing was naive T cells sorted from blood. The clonotype comes from a man aged 45-65 years in good health. The chain's CDR3 is CASSPGTQEHNEQFF. The CDR3 bases are TGTGCCAGCAGTCCCGGGACACAAGAGCACAATGAGCAGTTCTTC.